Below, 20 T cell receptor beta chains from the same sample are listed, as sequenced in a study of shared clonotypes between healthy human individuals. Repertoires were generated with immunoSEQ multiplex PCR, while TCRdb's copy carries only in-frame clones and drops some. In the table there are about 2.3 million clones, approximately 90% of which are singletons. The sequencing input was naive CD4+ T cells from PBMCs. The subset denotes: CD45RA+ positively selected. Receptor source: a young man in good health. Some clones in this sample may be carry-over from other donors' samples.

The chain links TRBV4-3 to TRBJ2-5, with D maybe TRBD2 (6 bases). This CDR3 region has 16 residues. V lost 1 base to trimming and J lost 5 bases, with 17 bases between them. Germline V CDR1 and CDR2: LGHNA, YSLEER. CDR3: CASSQGGAGPSETQYF. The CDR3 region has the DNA TGCGCCAGCAGCCAAGGGGGAGCGGGCCCGTCGGAGACCCAGTACTTC.

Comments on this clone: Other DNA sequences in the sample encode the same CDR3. CDR3 nucleotide sequence: TGCGCCAGCAGCTTTCTAGGCGCTAGCACAGATACGCAGTATTTT. Amino acid sequence: CASSFLGASTDTQYF. V usage is TRBV5-1 and J usage is TRBJ2-3; D unresolved. V lost 2 bases and J 0 bases, leaving 10 bases between the germline ends. CDR1 is SGHRS, CDR2 YFSETQ, per germline. This CDR3 has 15 amino acids.

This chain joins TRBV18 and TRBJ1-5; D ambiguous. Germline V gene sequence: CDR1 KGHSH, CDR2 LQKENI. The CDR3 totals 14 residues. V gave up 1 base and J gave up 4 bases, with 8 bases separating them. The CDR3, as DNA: TGTGCCAGCTCACCACTTCAGGAGAATCAGCCCCAGCATTTT. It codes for CASSPLQENQPQHF.

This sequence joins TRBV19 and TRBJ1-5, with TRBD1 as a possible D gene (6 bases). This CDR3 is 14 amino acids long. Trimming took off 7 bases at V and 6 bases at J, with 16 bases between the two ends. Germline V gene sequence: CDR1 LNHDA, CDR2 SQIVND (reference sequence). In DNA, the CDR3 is TGTGCCAGTAAACAGGGAGGAGGTACTCAGCCCCAGCATTTT. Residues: CASKQGGGTQPQHF.

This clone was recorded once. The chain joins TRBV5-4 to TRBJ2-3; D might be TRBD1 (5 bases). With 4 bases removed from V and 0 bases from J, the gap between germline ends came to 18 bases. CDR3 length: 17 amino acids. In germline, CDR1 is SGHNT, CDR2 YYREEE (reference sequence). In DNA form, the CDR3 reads TGTGCCAGCAGCCGGGTTCTTTCGACAGTAAGCACAGATACGCAGTATTTT. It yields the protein CASSRVLSTVSTDTQYF.

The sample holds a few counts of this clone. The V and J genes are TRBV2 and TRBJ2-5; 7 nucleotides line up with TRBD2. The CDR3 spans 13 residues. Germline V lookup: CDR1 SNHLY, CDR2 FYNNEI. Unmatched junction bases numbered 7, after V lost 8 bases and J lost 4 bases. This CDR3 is CASLAAGSETQYF. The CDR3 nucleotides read TGTGCCAGCCTAGCGGCGGGCTCAGAGACCCAGTACTTC.

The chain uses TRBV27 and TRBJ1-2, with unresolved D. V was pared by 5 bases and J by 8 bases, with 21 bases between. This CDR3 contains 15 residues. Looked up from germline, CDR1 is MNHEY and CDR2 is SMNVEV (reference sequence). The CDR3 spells CASSPYWGALKGYTF. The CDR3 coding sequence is TGTGCCAGCAGTCCGTACTGGGGAGCGTTAAAAGGCTACACCTTC.

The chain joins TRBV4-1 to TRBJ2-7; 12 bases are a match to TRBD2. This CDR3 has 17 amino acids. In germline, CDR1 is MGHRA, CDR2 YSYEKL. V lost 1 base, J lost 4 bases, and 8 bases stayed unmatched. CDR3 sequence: CASSQGSRTSGAYEQYF. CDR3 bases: TGCGCCAGCAGCCAAGGAAGTAGGACTAGCGGGGCATACGAGCAGTACTTC.

In DNA, the CDR3 is TGTGCCAGCTCACAGTTGAGGCCTCCAGATACGCAGTATTTT. Translating it yields CASSQLRPPDTQYF. This chain links TRBV18 with TRBJ2-3; D call uncertain. The CDR3 runs 14 residues. Trimming left V 4 bases short and J 4 bases short, with 12 bases between. The V gene's germline CDR1 is KGHSH and CDR2 LQKENI.

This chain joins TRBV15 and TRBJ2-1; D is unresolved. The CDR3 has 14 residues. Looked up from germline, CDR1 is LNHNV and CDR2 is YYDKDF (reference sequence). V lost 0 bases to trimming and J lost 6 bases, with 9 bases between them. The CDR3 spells CATSRDRQVNEQFF. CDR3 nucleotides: TGTGCCACCAGCAGAGATCGACAAGTCAATGAGCAGTTCTTC. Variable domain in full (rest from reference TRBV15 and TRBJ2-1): DAMVIQNPRYQVTQFGKPVTLSCSQTLNHNVMYWYQQKSSQAPKLLFHYYDKDFNNEADTPDNFQSRRPNTSFCFLDIRSPGLGDTAMYLCATSRDRQVNEQFFGPGTRLTVL.

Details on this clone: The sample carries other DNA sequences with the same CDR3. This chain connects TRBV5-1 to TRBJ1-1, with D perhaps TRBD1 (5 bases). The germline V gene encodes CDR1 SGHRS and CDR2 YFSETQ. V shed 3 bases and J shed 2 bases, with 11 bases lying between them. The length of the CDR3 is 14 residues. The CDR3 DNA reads TGCGCCAGCAGCTCCCAAGGGGTCAACACTGAAGCTTTCTTT. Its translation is CASSSQGVNTEAFF.

The CDR3 protein is CASRRTSGANVLTF. The CDR3 region has the DNA TGTGCCAGCAGAAGGACATCGGGGGCCAACGTCCTGACTTTC. V gene TRBV2 combines with J gene TRBJ2-6; TRBD1 is a possible D gene (5 bases). Germline CDR1 reads SNHLY; CDR2 reads FYNNEI. There are 14 residues in the CDR3. V was cut by 6 bases and J by 4 bases, with 10 bases left in between.

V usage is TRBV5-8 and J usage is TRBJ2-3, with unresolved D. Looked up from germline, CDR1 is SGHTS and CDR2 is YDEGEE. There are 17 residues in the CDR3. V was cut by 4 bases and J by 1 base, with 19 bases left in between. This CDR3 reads CASSKGAAGPGTDTQYF. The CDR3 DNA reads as TGTGCCAGCAGCAAAGGAGCCGCCGGGCCCGGCACAGATACGCAGTATTTT.

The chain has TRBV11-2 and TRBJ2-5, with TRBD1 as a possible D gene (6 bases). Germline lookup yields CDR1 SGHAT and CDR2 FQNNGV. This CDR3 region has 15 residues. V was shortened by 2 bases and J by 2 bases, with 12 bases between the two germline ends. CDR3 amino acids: CASSLRPDRQETQYF. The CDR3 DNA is TGTGCCAGCAGCTTACGGCCTGACAGGCAAGAGACCCAGTACTTC.

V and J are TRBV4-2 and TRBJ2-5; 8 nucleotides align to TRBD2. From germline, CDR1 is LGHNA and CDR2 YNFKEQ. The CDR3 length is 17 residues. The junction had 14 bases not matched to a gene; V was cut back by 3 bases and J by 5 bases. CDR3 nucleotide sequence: TGTGCCAGCAGCCATCCAAGCGGGGGCTTCGATGGGGAGACCCAGTACTTC. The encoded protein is CASSHPSGGFDGETQYF.

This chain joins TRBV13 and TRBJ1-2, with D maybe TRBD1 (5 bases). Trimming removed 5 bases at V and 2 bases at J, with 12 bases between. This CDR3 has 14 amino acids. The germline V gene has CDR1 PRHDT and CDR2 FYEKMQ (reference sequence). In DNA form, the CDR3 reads TGTGCCAGCAGCCCTCCGCGACAGAACTATGGCTACACCTTC. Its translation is CASSPPRQNYGYTF.

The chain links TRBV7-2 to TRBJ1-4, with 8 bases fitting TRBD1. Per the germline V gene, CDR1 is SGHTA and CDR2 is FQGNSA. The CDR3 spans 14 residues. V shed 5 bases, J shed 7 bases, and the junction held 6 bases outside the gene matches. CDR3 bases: TGTGCCAGCAGCCCGACAGGGGTCGGTGAAAAACTGTTTTTT. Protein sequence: CASSPTGVGEKLFF.

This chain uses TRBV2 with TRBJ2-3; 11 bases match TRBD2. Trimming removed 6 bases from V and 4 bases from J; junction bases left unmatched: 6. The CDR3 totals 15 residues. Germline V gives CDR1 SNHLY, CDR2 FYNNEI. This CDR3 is CASRTSGKGSDTQYF. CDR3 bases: TGTGCCAGCAGGACTAGCGGGAAGGGGTCAGATACGCAGTATTTT.

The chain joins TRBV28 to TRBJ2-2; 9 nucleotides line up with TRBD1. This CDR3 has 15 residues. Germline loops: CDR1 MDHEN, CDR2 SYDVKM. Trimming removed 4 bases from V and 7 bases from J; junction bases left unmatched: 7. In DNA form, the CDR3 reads TGTGCCAGCAGTTGGGGGGACAGGGATGGCGGGGAGCTGTTTTTT. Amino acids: CASSWGDRDGGELFF.

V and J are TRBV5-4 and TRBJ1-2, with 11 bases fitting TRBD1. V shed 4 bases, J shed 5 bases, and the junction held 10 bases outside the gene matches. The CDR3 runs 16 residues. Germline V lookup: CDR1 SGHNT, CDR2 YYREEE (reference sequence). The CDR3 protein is CASSPRGTGGSYGYTF. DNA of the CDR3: TGTGCCAGCAGCCCCCGGGGGACAGGGGGTTCTTATGGCTACACCTTC.